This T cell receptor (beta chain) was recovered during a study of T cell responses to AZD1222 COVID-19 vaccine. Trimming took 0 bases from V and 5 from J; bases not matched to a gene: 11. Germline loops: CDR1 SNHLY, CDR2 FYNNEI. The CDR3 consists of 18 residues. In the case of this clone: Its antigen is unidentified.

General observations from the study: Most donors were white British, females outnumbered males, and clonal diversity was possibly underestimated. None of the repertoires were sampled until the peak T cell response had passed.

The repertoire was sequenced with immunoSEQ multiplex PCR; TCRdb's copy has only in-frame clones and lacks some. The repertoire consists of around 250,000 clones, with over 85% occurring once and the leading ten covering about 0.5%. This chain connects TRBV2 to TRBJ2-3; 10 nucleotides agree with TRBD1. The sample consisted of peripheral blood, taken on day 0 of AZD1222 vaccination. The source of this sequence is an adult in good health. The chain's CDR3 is CASSEAEPPGQGLDTQYF. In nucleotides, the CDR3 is TGTGCCAGCAGTGAAGCGGAGCCCCCGGGACAGGGGTTAGATACGCAGTATTTT.